Following are 17 T cell receptor beta chains from one sample sequenced in a study of blood T cell repertoires in COVID-19. Method: immunoSEQ multiplex PCR; TCRdb's copy keeps in-frame clones and lacks some. The sample shows around 330,000 clones, around 90% of them seen only once. The sequencing sample was made of PBMCs or T cells enriched from blood (not recorded which). Receptor source: a man aged 60-69 years who had recovered from COVID-19.

V is TRBV7-2 and J is TRBJ1-1; D unclear. The germline CDR1 and CDR2 sequences are SGHTA and FQGNSA. This CDR3 is 13 amino acids long. Trimming took 6 bases from V and 10 from J, leaving 18 bases between them. The CDR3 region is CASRLKTSSGAFF. Here the CDR3 DNA reads TGTGCCAGCAGGTTAAAAACCAGTTCTGGAGCTTTCTTT.

The chain employs TRBV7-9 and TRBJ1-4; 9 bases are a match to TRBD1. Germline V gives CDR1 SEHNR, CDR2 FQNEAQ (reference sequence). The CDR3 extends over 14 amino acids. Germline trimming cut 7 bases from V and 4 bases from J; bases unmatched to any gene: 4. In DNA form, the CDR3 reads TGTGCCAGCATGCCGGGACAGGGTAATGAAAAACTGTTTTTT. This codes for CASMPGQGNEKLFF.

The rearrangement links TRBV5-1 to TRBJ2-3; 8 nucleotides align to TRBD2. The V and J ends lost 0 bases and 2 bases, in that order; junction bases with no gene match: 5. The germline V gene has CDR1 SGHRS and CDR2 YFSETQ. The CDR3 spans 16 residues. The CDR3 DNA reads as TGCGCCAGCAGCTTGGGAGTTAGCGGGATCACAGATACGCAGTATTTT. Its translation: CASSLGVSGITDTQYF.

This rearrangement joins TRBV3-1 (or the pseudogene TRBV3-2) to TRBJ1-2, with a possible D match to TRBD1 (5 bases). Germline CDR1 is LGHDT and CDR2 is YNNKEL (reference sequence). Trimming shortened V by 4 bases and J by 0 bases, and 12 bases separated the two germline ends. The CDR3 length is 15 residues. The DNA for the CDR3 is TGTGCCAGCAGCCCGACAGAAATTACTAACTATGGCTACACCTTC. Its protein product is CASSPTEITNYGYTF.

To note about this clone: The junction and the germline gene differ at one end; a read error may be behind it. V is TRBV19 and J is TRBJ1-1, with 8 bases that match TRBD1. This CDR3 has 13 residues. CDR1 is LNHDA, CDR2 SQIVND, per germline (reference sequence). The CDR3 nucleotides read TGTGCCAGTAGTATAGTTGTTGGCGGGACAGGCCGCTTT. It translates to CASSIVVGGTGRF.

There are many counts of this clone. V and J are TRBV28 and TRBJ2-1; no definite D call. This CDR3 is built from 14 residues. V shed 7 bases and J shed 0 bases, with 10 bases lying between them. Germline lookup yields CDR1 MDHEN and CDR2 SYDVKM. The CDR3 spells CASTGRSSYNEQFF. CDR3 nucleotide sequence: TGTGCCAGCACCGGTAGGAGCTCCTACAATGAGCAGTTCTTC.

V usage is TRBV20-1 and J usage is TRBJ2-1; D remains ambiguous. With 3 bases removed from V and 9 bases from J, the gap between germline ends came to 9 bases. This CDR3 comprises 11 residues. Germline CDR1 reads DFQATT; CDR2 reads SNEGSKA (reference sequence). CDR3 coding DNA: TGCAGTGCTAGGCGGTCCGTTGAGCAGTTCTTC. Amino acid sequence: CSARRSVEQFF.

In its sample, this clone was seen a few times. The chain recombines TRBV30 with TRBJ2-2; 9 nucleotides line up with TRBD2. V lost 4 bases to trimming and J lost 0 bases; unmatched junction nucleotides: 0. Germline CDR1 and CDR2: GTSNPN and SVGIG (reference sequence). The CDR3 loop spans 14 amino acids. CDR3 bases: TGTGCCTGGACTAGCGGGACGAACACCGGGGAGCTGTTTTTT. The encoded protein is CAWTSGTNTGELFF.

V usage is TRBV19 and J usage is TRBJ2-1, with TRBD2 as a possible D gene (7 bases). The CDR3 sequence is 14 residues long. Germline loops: CDR1 LNHDA, CDR2 SQIVND (reference sequence). V was shortened by 5 bases and J by 4 bases, with 12 bases between the two germline ends. DNA for the CDR3: TGTGCCAGTAGTTGGGGGGGCCGTTACAATGAGCAGTTCTTC. Translating gives CASSWGGRYNEQFF. Looking up the rest from reference TRBV19 and TRBJ2-1 gives the full variable domain: DGGITQSPKYLFRKEGQNVTLSCEQNLNHDAMYWYRQDPGQGLRLIYYSQIVNDFQKGDIAEGYSVSREKKESFPLTVTSAQKNPTAFYLCASSWGGRYNEQFFGPGTRLTVL.

This sequence joins TRBV7-3 and TRBJ2-2, with D possibly TRBD1 on 5 matching bases. V lost 5 bases and J lost 0, with 13 bases in between. Germline-derived CDR1 and CDR2 are SGHTA and FQGTGA. CDR3 length: 16 amino acids. CDR3 nucleotide sequence: TGTGCCAGCAGCCCAAGGGGAAATGCGAACACCGGGGAGCTGTTTTTT. This codes for CASSPRGNANTGELFF. Variable domain in full (rest from reference TRBV7-3 and TRBJ2-2): GAGVSQTPSNKVTEKGKYVELRCDPISGHTALYWYRQSLGQGPEFLIYFQGTGAADDSGLPNDRFFAVRPEGSVSTLKIQRTERGDSAVYLCASSPRGNANTGELFFGEGSRLTVL.

J is TRBJ2-7 and V is TRBV6-6, with a weak D call TRBD2 (7 bases). Germline V gene data show CDR1 as MNHNY and CDR2 as SVGAGI (reference sequence). This CDR3 comprises 15 residues. Trimming stripped 9 bases from V and 3 bases from J, with 21 bases between. CDR3 protein: CASSGAGVRGYEQYF. The DNA for the CDR3 is TGTGCCAGTTCGGGGGCGGGAGTTCGGGGCTACGAGCAGTACTTC.

The chain carries TRBV9 and TRBJ1-1, with D maybe TRBD1 (5 bases). The ends were cut back, 3 bases at V and 6 bases at J, with 21 bases in the middle. The germline CDR1 and CDR2 sequences are SGDLS and YYNGEE. This CDR3 contains 16 residues. The CDR3 sequence: CASSGRVLGGMAEAFF. The CDR3 DNA follows: TGTGCCAGCAGCGGCAGGGTTCTTGGGGGGATGGCTGAAGCTTTCTTT.

The chain has TRBV10-3 and TRBJ1-6; a weak D match, TRBD1 (6 bases). V lost 2 bases and J lost 8, with 16 bases in between. Per germline, CDR1 ENHRY and CDR2 SYGVKD. The CDR3 is 16 amino acids. CDR3 DNA sequence: TGTGCCATCAGTGAGACAGGGCAGGGTGAAGATTCACCCCTCCACTTT. As protein: CAISETGQGEDSPLHF.

Points on this clone: A junction boundary mismatches the germline segment, possibly from a read error. The gene calls are TRBV7-3 and TRBJ2-3, with TRBD2 as a possible D gene (6 bases). The CDR3 loop spans 15 amino acids. In germline, CDR1 is SGHTA, CDR2 FQGTGA. The CDR3 sequence: CASSITGLRTDTQYF. CDR3 nucleotide sequence: TGTGCCAGCAGCATAACGGGACTTCGCACAGATACGCAGTATTTT.

The chain links TRBV6-5 to TRBJ2-7; 12 bases fit TRBD1. V shed 4 bases, J shed 6 bases, and the junction held 7 bases outside the gene matches. CDR3 length equals 15 residues. Per the germline V gene, CDR1 is MNHEY and CDR2 is SVGAGI. CDR3 protein: CASSLSGTGGTEQYF. CDR3 bases: TGTGCCAGCAGTTTATCCGGGACAGGGGGCACCGAGCAGTACTTC.

This rearrangement joins TRBV7-3 to TRBJ2-2; a weak D match, TRBD2 (7 bases). CDR1 and CDR2 (germline): SGHTA, FQGTGA. Trimming took 1 base from V and 2 from J, leaving 17 bases between them. The CDR3 has 18 residues. The chain's CDR3 is CASSLSVGRGLNTGELFF. For the CDR3, the DNA is TGTGCCAGCAGCTTAAGTGTAGGGCGGGGGCTCAACACCGGGGAGCTGTTTTTT.

V usage is TRBV13 and J usage is TRBJ2-7, with 9 bases that match TRBD1. The CDR3 is 15 amino acids. V trimming: 5 bases; J trimming: 2 bases; junction bases outside the gene matches: 7. Per the germline V gene, CDR1 is PRHDT and CDR2 is FYEKMQ (reference sequence). This chain's CDR3 is CASSPSRTGAYEQYF. DNA of the CDR3: TGTGCCAGCAGCCCCTCCCGGACAGGGGCCTACGAGCAGTACTTC.